This T cell receptor (beta chain) emerged from a study of T-cell memory formation after mild COVID-19. Points on this clonotype: Its antigen is unknown.

Each CDR3 protein gets one entry after TCRdb re-called the 5' RACE reads with MiXCR. The repertoire consists of around 340,000 distinct CDR3 sequences, with under 25% occurring once and the leading ten covering 12%. V dropped 3 bases and J dropped 7 bases, with 16 bases sitting between them. Per germline, CDR1 LNHNV and CDR2 YYDKDF (reference sequence). This CDR3 contains 15 residues. Study results and caveats: Some clones that responded turned up in pre-infection memory, which suggests that cross-reactive memory joined in. Whereas later expanders leaned CD4+, clones contracting day 15 to 85 showed a balanced CD4/CD8 makeup. Clonal second-wave expansions that peaked on day 37 had unconfirmed SARS-CoV-2 specificity.

The receptor's source is an adult woman who had mild COVID-19 (a few samples of this study predate the infection). Cell type and time point are not known. The sequencing input was PBMCs or a T cell subset sorted from them (not recorded which). V usage is TRBV15 and J usage is TRBJ2-1, with D maybe TRBD2 (6 bases). CDR3 DNA: TGTGCCACCAGCAGCGGTTTCGGCGGGAATAATGAGCAGTTCTTC. This codes for CATSSGFGGNNEQFF. Looking up the rest from reference TRBV15 and TRBJ2-1 gives the full variable domain: DAMVIQNPRYQVTQFGKPVTLSCSQTLNHNVMYWYQQKSSQAPKLLFHYYDKDFNNEADTPDNFQSRRPNTSFCFLDIRSPGLGDTAMYLCATSSGFGGNNEQFFGPGTRLTVL.